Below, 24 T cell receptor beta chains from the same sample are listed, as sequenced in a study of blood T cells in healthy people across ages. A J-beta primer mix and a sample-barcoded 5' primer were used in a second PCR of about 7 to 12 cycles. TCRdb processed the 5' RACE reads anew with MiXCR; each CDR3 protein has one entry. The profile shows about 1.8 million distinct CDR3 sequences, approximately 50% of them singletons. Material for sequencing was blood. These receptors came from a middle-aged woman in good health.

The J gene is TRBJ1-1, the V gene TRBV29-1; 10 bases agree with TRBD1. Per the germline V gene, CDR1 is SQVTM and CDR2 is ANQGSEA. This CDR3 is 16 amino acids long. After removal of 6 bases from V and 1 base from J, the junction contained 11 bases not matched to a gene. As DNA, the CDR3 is TGCAGCGTGACCGGGACAGGGGATCTTACGAACACTGAAGCTTTCTTT. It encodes CSVTGTGDLTNTEAFF.

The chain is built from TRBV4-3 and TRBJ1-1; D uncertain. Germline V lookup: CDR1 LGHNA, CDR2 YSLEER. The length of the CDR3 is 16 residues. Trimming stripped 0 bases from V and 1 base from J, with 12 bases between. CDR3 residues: CASSQDRVTENTEAFF. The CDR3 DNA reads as TGCGCCAGCAGCCAAGATCGTGTAACAGAGAACACTGAAGCTTTCTTT.

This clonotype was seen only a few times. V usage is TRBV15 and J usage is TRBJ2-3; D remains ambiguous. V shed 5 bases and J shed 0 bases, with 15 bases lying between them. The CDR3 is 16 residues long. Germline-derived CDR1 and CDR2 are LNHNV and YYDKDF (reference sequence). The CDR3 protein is CATSPPHGPSTDTQYF. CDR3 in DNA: TGTGCCACCAGCCCCCCCCATGGGCCAAGCACAGATACGCAGTATTTT.

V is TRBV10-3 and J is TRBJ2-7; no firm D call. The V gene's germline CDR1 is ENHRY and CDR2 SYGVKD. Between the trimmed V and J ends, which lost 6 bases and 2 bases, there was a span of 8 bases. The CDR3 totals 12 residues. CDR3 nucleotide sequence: TGTGCCATCAGGCCGGGCGCCTACGAGCAGTACTTC. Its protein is CAIRPGAYEQYF.

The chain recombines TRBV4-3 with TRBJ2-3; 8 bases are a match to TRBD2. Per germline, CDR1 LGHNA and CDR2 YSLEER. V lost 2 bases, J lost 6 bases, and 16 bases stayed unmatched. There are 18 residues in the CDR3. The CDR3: CASSQRPVVAGQADTQYF. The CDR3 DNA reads TGCGCCAGCAGCCAAAGACCTGTCGTAGCGGGGCAGGCGGATACGCAGTATTTT.

The CDR3 loop reads CASSLASVGGYEQYF. The DNA for the CDR3 is TGTGCCAGCAGCTTAGCTTCTGTCGGGGGCTACGAGCAGTACTTC. The chain employs TRBV7-2 and TRBJ2-7; D perhaps matches TRBD2 (6 bases). Per germline, CDR1 SGHTA and CDR2 FQGNSA. V dropped 0 bases and J dropped 3 bases, with 12 bases sitting between them. The CDR3 contains 15 residues.

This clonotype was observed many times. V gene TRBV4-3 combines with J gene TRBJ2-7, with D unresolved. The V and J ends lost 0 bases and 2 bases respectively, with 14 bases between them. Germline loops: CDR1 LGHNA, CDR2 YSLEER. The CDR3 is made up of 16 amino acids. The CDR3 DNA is TGCGCCAGCAGCCAAGACTGGGGTCAGGCTACCTACGAGCAGTACTTC. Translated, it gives CASSQDWGQATYEQYF.

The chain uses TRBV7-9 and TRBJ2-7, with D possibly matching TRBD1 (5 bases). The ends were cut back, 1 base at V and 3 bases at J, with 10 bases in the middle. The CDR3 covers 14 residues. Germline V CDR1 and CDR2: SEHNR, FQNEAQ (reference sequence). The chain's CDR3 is CASSLERRDYEQYF. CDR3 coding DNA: TGTGCCAGCAGCTTAGAACGCAGGGACTACGAGCAGTACTTC.

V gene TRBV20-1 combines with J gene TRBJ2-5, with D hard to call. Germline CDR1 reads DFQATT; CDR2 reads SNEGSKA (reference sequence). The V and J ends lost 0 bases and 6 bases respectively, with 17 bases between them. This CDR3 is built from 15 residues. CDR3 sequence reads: CSARDRDIPKQTQYF. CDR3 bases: TGCAGTGCTAGAGATCGCGACATCCCAAAACAGACCCAGTACTTC.

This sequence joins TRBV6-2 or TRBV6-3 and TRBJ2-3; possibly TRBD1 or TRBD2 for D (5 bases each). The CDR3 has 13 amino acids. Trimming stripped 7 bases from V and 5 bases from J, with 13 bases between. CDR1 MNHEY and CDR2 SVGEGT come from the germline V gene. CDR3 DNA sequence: TGTGCCAGCAACCCCGGGACCGAAGATACGCAGTATTTT. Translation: CASNPGTEDTQYF.

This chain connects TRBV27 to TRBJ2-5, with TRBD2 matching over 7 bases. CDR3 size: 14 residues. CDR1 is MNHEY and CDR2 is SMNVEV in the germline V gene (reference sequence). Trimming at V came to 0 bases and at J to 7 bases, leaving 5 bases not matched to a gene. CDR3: CASSLSRGRATQYF. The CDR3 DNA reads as TGTGCCAGCAGTTTATCGCGGGGGAGGGCGACCCAGTACTTC.

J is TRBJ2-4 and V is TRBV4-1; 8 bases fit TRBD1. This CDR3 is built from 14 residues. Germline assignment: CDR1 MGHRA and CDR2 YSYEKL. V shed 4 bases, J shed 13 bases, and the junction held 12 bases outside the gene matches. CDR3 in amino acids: CASSPRDRRSKQYF. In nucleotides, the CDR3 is TGCGCCAGCAGCCCCCGGGACAGGAGATCCAAGCAGTACTTC.

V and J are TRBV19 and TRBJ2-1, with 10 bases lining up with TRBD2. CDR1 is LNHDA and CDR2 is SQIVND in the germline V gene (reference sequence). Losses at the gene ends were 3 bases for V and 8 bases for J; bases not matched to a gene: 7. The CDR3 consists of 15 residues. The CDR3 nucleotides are TGTGCCAGTAGTATTGAGCGGGGGGGGTTCGATGAGCAGTTCTTC. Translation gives CASSIERGGFDEQFF.

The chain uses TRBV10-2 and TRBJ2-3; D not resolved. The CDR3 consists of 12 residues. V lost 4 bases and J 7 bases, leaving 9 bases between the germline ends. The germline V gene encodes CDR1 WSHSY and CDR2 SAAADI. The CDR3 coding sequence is TGCGCCAGCAGTGTGGCAGACAATACGCAGTATTTT. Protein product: CASSVADNTQYF.

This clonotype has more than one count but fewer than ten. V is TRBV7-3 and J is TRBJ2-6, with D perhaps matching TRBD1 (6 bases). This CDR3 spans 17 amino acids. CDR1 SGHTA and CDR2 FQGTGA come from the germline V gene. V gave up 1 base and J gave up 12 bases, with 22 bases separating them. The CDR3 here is CASSLIVGAGETAVLTF. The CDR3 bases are TGTGCCAGCAGCTTAATAGTCGGAGCAGGGGAAACAGCCGTCCTGACTTTC.

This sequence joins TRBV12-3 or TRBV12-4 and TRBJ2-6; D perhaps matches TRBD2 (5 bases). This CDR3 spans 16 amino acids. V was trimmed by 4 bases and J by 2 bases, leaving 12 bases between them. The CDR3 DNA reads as TGTGCCAGCAGTTCAACGGACGGGGCTGGGGCCAACGTCCTGACTTTC. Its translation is CASSSTDGAGANVLTF.

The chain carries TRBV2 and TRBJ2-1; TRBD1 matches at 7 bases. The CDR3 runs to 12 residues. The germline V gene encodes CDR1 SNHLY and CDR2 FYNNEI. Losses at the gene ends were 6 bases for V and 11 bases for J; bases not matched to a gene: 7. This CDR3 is CASRGDSGKQFF. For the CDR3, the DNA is TGTGCCAGCAGAGGGGACAGCGGAAAGCAGTTCTTC. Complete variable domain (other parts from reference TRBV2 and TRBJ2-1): EPEVTQTPSHQVTQMGQEVILRCVPISNHLYFYWYRQILGQKVEFLVSFYNNEISEKSEIFDDQFSVERPDGSNFTLKIRSTKLEDSAMYFCASRGDSGKQFFGPGTRLTVL.

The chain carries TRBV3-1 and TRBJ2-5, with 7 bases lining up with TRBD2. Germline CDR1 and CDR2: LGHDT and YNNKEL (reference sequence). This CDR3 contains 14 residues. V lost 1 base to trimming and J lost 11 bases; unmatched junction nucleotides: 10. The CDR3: CASSQGVSDGGQYF. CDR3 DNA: TGTGCCAGCAGCCAAGGGGTATCGGACGGGGGGCAGTACTTC.

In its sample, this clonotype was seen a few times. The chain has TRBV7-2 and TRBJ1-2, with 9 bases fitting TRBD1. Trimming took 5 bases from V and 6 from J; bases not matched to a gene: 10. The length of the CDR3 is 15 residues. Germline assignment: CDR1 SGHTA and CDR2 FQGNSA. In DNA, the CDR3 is TGTGCCAGCAGCCCTCCACCGGGACAGGGAGATGGCTACACCTTC. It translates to CASSPPPGQGDGYTF.

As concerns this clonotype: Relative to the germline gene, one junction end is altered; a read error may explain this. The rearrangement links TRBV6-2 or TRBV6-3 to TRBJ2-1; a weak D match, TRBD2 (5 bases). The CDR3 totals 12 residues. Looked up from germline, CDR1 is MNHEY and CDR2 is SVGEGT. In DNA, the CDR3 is TGTGCCAGCAGGTACTCTAGCCATCGGCAGTTCTTC. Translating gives CASRYSSHRQFF.

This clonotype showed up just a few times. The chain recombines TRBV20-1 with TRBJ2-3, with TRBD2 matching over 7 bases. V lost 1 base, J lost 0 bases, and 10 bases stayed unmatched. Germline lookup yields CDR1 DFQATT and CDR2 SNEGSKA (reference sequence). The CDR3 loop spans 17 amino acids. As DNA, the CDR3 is TGCAGTGCTAGAGGGGGTGGGAGGGCGACTAGCACAGATACGCAGTATTTT. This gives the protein CSARGGGRATSTDTQYF.

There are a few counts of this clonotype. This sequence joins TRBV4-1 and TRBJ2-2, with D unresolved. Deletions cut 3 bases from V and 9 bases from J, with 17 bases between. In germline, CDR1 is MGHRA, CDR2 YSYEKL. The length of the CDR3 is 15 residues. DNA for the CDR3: TGCGCCAGCAGCCATAGGCAGGCGATCGCCCGGGAGCTGTTTTTT. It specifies CASSHRQAIARELFF.

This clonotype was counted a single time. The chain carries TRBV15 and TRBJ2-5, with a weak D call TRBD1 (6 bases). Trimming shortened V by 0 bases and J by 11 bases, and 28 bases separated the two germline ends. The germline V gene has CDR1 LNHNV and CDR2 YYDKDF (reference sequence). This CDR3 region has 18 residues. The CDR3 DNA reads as TGTGCCACCAGCAGAGATTCGGGTCCAGGGGCGCGGAACAATGAGCAGTACTTC. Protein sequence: CATSRDSGPGARNNEQYF.

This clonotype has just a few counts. CDR3 DNA sequence: TGTGCCAGCAGGGCTGCGGGGGCGCTTGAAAAACTGTTTTTT. Its protein product is CASRAAGALEKLFF. The V call is TRBV12-3 or TRBV12-4, the J call TRBJ1-4; D is possibly TRBD1 (6 bases). The V and J ends lost 6 bases and 7 bases respectively, with 15 bases between them. The CDR3 is 14 amino acids.